The sequence of this T cell receptor (beta chain) was determined in a study of blood T cell repertoires in COVID-19. Overall study context: Researchers got acute and convalescent COVID-19 samples from the United States, Italy and Spain. PBMCs, B-cell-depleted T cells, or T cells were the source of the cDNA or gDNA that made up the material.

The CDR3 sequence is 13 residues long. Germline CDR1 reads LNHDA; CDR2 reads SQIVND (reference sequence). V lost 4 bases, J lost 5 bases, and 4 bases stayed unmatched. How the authors handled the data: Reference gene primer amplification yielded estimated nucleated cell counts. TCRdb keeps only in-frame clones here, not all; method: immunoSEQ multiplex PCR. That table supplies the V and J calls and clone size; D and trimming were determined from the DNA. The sample holds over 150,000 clones, 84% seen once. The chain employs TRBV19 and TRBJ1-2; 7 nucleotides align to TRBD1. Sequences were obtained from peripheral blood. The receptor's source is a man between 65 and 85 years old with active or convalescent COVID-19. The CDR3 here is CASSNQGEYGYTF. In DNA form, the CDR3 reads TGTGCCAGTAGTAACCAGGGGGAGTATGGCTACACCTTC.